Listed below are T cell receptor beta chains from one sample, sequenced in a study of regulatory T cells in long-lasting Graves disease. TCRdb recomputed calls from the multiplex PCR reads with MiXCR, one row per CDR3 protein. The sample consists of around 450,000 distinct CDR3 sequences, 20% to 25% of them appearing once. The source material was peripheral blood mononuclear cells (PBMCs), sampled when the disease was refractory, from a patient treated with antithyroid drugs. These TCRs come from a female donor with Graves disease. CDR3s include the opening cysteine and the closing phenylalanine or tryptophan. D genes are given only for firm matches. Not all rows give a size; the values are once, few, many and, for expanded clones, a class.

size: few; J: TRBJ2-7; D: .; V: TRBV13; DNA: TGTGCCAGCGGGCAAAACAGCGAGCAGTACTTC; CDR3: CASGQNSEQYF
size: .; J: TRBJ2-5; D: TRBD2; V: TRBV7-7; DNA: TGTGCTAGCAGCTTAGGTCCGGGACTAGCGGGAGAGGAGGAGACCCAGTACTTC; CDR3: CASSLGPGLAGEEETQYF
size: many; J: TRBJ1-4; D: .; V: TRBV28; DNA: TGTGCCAGCAGCCCCCCGGGGGTTAGGGATGAAAAACTGTTTTTT; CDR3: CASSPPGVRDEKLFF
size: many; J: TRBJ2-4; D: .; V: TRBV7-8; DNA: TGTGCCAGCAGCTCACCTACCCGAAGGGAGTGGGCCAAAAACATTCAGTACTTC; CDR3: CASSSPTRREWAKNIQYF
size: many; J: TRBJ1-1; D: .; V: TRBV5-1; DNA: TGCGCCAGCAGCGAAGGGGGTTTGAACACTGAAGCTTTCTTT; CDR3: CASSEGGLNTEAFF
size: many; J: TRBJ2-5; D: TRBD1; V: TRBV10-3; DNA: TGTGCCATCCAACCGACAGGGGGTCAAGAGACCCAGTACTTC; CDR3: CAIQPTGGQETQYF
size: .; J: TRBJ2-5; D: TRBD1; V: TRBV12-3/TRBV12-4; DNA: TGTGCCAGCAGTTCCGACAGGGGATGGGAGACCCAGTACTTC; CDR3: CASSSDRGWETQYF
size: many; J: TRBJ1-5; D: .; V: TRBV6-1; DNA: TGTGCCAGCAGTGACGCCCCCGGGACACCAAGCAATCAGCCCCAGCATTTT; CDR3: CASSDAPGTPSNQPQHF
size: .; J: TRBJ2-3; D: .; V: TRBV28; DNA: TGTGCCAGCAGTTTACTTGCAGATACGCAGTATTTT; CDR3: CASSLLADTQYF
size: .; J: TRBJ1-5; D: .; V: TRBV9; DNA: TGTGCCAGCAGCGTCGGCAGGGCTAATCAGCCCCAGCATTTT; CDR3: CASSVGRANQPQHF
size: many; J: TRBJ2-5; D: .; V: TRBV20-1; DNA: TGCAGTGCTAGACAGGGTACCTATCAAGAGACCCAGTACTTC; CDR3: CSARQGTYQETQYF
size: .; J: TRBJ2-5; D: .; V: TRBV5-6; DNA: TGTGCCAGCAGCTTTCCTCTAGGTGGAGCGACCCAGTACTTC; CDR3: CASSFPLGGATQYF
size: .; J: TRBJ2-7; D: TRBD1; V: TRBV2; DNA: TGTGCCAGCAGTGGGGGACAGCTAAGCGAGCAGTACTTC; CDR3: CASSGGQLSEQYF
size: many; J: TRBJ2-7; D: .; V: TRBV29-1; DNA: TGCAGCGTTGAAGCTGGCAGCTACGAGCAGTACTTC; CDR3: CSVEAGSYEQYF
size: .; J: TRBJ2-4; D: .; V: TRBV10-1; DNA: TGCGCCAGCAATCAGGGGGGATACACTCAGTACTTC; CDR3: CASNQGGYTQYF
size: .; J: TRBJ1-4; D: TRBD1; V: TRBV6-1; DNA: TGTGCCAGCAGCCCGACAGGGCGAGGTGAAAAACTGTTTTTT; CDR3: CASSPTGRGEKLFF
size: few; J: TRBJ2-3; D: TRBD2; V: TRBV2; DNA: TGTGCCAGCAGCGAGACTAGCGGGGGTGCAGATACGCAGTATTTT; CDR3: CASSETSGGADTQYF
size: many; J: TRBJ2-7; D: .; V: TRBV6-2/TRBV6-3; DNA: TGTGCCAGCAGTTACTTGCCAGGCCAAAACCACGAGCAGTACTTC; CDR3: CASSYLPGQNHEQYF
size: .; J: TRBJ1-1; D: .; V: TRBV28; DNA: .; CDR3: CASSTSTVSAFF
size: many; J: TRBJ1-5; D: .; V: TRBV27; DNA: TGTGCCAGCAGCCCATCCGACAGTAATCAGCCCCAGCATTTT; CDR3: CASSPSDSNQPQHF
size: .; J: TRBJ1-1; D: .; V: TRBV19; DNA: TGTGCCACCACTCTCTGGACGGGGAACACTGAAGCTTTCTTT; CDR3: CATTLWTGNTEAFF
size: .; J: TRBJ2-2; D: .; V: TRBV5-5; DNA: TGTGCCAGCAGCTTGGTACCGGGGGCGAACACCGGGGAGCTGTTTTTT; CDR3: CASSLVPGANTGELFF
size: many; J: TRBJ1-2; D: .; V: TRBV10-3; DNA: TGTGCCATCACTCCGGGGGTCAACTATGGCTACACCTTC; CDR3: CAITPGVNYGYTF
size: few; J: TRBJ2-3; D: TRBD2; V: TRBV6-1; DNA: TGTGCTAGCAGTAAAGGACTAGCGGGATGGACCGATACGCAGTATTTT; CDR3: CASSKGLAGWTDTQYF
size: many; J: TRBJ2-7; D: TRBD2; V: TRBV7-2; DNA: TGTGCCAGCAGCTTCCCGGGACTAGCGGGAGAGAGCTCCTACGAGCAGTACTTC; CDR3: CASSFPGLAGESSYEQYF
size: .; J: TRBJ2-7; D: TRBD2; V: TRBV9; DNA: TGTGCCAGCAGCGTAGGCACTAGCGGGAGTAACGAGCAGTACTTC; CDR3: CASSVGTSGSNEQYF
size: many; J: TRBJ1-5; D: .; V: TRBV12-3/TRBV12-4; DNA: TGTGCCAGCAGACGGGACATCCGGGAGCCCCAGCATTTT; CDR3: CASRRDIREPQHF